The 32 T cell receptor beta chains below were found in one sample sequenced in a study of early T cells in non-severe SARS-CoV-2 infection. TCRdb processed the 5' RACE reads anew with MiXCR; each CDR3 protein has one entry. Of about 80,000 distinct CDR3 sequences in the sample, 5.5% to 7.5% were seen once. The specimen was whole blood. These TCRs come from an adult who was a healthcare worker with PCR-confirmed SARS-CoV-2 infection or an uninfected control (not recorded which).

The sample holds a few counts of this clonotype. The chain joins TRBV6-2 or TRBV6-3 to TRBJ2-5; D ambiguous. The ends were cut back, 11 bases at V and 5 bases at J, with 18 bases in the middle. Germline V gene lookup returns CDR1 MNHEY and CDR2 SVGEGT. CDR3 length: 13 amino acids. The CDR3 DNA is TGTGCCCCGCCAGTTACCGGAAGGGAGACCCAGTACTTC. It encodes CAPPVTGRETQYF.

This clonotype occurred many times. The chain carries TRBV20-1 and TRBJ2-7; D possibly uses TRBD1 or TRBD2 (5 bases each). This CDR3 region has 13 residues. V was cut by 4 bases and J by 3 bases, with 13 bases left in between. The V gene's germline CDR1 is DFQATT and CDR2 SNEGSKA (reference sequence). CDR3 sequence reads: CSATRDSGYEQYF. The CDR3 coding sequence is TGCAGTGCTACTCGCGACAGCGGCTACGAGCAGTACTTC.

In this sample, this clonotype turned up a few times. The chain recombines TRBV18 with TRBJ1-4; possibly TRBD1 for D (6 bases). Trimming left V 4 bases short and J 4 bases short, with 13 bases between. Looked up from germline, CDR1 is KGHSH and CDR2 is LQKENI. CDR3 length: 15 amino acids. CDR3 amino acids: CASSHSRGGNEKLFF. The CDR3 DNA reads TGTGCCAGCTCACACAGCAGGGGCGGTAATGAAAAACTGTTTTTT.

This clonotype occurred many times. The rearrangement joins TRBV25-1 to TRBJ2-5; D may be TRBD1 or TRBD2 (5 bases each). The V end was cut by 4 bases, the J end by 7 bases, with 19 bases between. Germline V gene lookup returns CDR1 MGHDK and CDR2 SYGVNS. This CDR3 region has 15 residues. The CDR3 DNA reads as TGTGCCAGCAGTGCCCCCGGGACCGCAGGGCGGACCCAGTACTTC. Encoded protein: CASSAPGTAGRTQYF.

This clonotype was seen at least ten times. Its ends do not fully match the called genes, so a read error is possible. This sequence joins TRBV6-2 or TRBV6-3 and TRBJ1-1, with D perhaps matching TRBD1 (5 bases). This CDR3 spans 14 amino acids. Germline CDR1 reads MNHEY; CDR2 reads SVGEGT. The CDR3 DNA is TGTGCCAGCAGTTACACGGACAAGAACACTGAAGTTTTCTTT. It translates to CASSYTDKNTEVFF.

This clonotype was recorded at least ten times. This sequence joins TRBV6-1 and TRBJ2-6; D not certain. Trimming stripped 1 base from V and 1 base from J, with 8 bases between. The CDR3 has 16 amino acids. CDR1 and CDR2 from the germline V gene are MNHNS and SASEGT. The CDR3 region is CASSEGRSSGANVLTF. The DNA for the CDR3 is TGTGCCAGCAGTGAAGGTCGCTCTTCTGGGGCCAACGTCCTGACTTTC.

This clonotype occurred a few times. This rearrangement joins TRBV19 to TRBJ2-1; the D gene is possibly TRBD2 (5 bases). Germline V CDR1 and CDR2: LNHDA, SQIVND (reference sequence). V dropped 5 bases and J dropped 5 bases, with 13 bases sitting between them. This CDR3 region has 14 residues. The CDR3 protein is CASSPGLVNNEQFF. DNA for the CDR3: TGTGCCAGTAGTCCCGGACTGGTAAACAATGAGCAGTTCTTC.

The CDR3, as DNA: TGCAGCGTTGCTTCAGACTTCTACAATGAGCAGTTCTTC. Translating it yields CSVASDFYNEQFF. V gene TRBV29-1 combines with J gene TRBJ2-1; D gene unclear. V lost 4 bases and J 3 bases, leaving 10 bases between the germline ends. Germline V CDR1 and CDR2: SQVTM, ANQGSEA. The CDR3 totals 13 residues.

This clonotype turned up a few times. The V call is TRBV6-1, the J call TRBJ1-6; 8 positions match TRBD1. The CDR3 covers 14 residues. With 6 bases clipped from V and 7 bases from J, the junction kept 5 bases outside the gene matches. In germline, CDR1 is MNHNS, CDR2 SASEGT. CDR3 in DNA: TGTGCCAGCAGCCACAGGGGGAAGAATTCACCCCTCCACTTT. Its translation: CASSHRGKNSPLHF.

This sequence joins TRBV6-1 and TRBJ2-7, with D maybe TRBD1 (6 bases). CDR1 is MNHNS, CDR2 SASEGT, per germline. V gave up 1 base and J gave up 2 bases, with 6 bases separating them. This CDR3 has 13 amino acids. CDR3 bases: TGTGCCAGCAGTGAAGGGGACACCTACGAGCAGTACTTC. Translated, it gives CASSEGDTYEQYF.

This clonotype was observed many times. The chain's CDR3 is CASSPTQGRNTEAFF. The CDR3 DNA reads TGTGCCAGCTCACCTACACAGGGGAGGAACACTGAAGCTTTCTTT. The chain links TRBV18 to TRBJ1-1; 7 nucleotides agree with TRBD1. Germline CDR1 reads KGHSH; CDR2 reads LQKENI. The junction had 5 bases not matched to a gene; V was cut back by 3 bases and J by 1 base. The CDR3 is 15 amino acids.

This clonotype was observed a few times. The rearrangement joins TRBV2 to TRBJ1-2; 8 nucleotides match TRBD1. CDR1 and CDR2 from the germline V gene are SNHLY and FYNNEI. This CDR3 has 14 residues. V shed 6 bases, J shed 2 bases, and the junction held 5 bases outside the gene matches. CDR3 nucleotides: TGTGCCAGCAGGCCGGACAGGGTAAACTATGGCTACACCTTC. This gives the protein CASRPDRVNYGYTF.

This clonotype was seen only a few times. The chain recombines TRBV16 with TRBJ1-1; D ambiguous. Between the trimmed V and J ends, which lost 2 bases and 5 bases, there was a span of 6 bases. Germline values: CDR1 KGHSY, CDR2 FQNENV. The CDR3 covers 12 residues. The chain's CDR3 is CASSQTATEAFF. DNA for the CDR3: TGTGCCAGCAGCCAAACTGCTACTGAAGCTTTCTTT.

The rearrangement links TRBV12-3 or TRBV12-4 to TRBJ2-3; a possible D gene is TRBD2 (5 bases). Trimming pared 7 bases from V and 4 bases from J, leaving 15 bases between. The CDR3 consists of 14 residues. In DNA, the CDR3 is TGTGCCAGCACCTTCGGGGTTAGGTCAGATACGCAGTATTTT. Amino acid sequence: CASTFGVRSDTQYF.

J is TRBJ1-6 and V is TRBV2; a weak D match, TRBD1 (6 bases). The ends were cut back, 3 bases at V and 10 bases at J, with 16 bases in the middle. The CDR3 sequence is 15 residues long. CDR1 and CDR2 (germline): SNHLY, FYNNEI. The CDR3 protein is CASSDHQGRVSPLHF. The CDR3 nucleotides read TGTGCCAGCAGTGATCACCAGGGGAGAGTCTCACCCCTCCACTTT.

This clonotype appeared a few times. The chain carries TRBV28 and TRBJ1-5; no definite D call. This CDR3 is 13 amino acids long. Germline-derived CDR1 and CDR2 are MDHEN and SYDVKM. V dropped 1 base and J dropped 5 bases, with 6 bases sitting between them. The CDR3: CASSLLGYQPQHF. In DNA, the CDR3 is TGTGCCAGCAGTTTATTGGGATATCAGCCCCAGCATTTT. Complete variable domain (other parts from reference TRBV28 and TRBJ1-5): DVKVTQSSRYLVKRTGEKVFLECVQDMDHENMFWYRQDPGLGLRLIYFSYDVKMKEKGDIPEGYSVSREKKERFSLILESASTNQTSMYLCASSLLGYQPQHFGDGTRLSIL.

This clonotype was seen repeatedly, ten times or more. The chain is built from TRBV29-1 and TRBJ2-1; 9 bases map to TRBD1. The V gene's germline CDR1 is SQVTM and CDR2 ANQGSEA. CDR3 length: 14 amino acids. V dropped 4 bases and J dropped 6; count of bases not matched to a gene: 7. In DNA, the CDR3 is TGCAGCGTTGGAGGACAGGGGCGGGCCAATGAGCAGTTCTTC. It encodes CSVGGQGRANEQFF.

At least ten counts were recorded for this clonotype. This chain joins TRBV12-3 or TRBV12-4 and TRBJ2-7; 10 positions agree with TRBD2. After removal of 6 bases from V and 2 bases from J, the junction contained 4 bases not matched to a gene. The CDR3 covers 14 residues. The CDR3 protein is CASRRAGGPYEQYF. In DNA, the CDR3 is TGTGCCAGCAGAAGAGCGGGAGGGCCCTACGAGCAGTACTTC.

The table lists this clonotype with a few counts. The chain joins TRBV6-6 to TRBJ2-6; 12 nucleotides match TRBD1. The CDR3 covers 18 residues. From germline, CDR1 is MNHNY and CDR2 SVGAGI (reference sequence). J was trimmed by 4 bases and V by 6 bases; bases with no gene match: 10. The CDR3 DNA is TGTGCCAGCAGGCATCCGGGACAGGGGGCTTCGGGGGCCAACGTCCTGACTTTC. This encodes CASRHPGQGASGANVLTF.

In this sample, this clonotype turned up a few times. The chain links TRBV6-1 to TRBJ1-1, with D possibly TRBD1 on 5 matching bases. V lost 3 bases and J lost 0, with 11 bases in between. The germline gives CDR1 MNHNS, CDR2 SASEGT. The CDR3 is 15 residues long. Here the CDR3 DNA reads TGTGCCAGCAGTGACATGAGACAGCTGAACACTGAAGCTTTCTTT. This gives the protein CASSDMRQLNTEAFF.

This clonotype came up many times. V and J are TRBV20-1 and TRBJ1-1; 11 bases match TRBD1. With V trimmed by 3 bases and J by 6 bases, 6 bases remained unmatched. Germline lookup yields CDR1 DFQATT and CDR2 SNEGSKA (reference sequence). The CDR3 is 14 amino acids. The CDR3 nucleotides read TGCAGTGCTAGGTGGGGACAGGGGGTAGCTGAAGCTTTCTTT. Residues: CSARWGQGVAEAFF.

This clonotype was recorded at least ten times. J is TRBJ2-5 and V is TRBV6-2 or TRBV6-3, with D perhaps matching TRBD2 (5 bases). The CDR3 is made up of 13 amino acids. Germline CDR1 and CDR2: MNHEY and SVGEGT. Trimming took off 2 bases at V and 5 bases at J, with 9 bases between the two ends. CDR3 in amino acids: CASSYRDWETQYF. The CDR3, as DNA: TGTGCCAGCAGTTACCGGGATTGGGAGACCCAGTACTTC.

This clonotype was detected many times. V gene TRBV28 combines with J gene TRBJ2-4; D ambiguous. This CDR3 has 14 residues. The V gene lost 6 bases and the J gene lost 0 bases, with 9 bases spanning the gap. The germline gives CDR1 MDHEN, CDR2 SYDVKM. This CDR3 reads CASRDLGAKNIQYF. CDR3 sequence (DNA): TGTGCCAGCAGGGACCTAGGAGCCAAAAACATTCAGTACTTC. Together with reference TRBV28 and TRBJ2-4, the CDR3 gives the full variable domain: DVKVTQSSRYLVKRTGEKVFLECVQDMDHENMFWYRQDPGLGLRLIYFSYDVKMKEKGDIPEGYSVSREKKERFSLILESASTNQTSMYLCASRDLGAKNIQYFGAGTRLSVL.

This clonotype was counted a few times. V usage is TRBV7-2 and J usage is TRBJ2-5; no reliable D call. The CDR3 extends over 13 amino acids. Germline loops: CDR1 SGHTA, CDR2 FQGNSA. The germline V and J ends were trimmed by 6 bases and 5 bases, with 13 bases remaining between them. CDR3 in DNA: TGTGCCAGCAGTCCCGTTTGGCGTGAGACCCAGTACTTC. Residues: CASSPVWRETQYF.

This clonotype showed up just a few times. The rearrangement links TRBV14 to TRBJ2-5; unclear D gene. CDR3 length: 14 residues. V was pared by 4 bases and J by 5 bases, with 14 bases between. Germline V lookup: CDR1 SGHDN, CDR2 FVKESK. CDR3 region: CASSRVSSIETQYF. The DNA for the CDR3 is TGTGCCAGCAGCCGCGTCTCCAGTATCGAGACCCAGTACTTC.

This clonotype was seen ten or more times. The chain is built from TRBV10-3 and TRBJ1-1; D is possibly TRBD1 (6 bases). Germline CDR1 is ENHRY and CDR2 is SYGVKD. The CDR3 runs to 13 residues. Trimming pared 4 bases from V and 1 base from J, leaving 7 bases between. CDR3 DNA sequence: TGTGCCATCAGTGCGACAGGGAACACTGAAGCTTTCTTT. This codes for CAISATGNTEAFF.

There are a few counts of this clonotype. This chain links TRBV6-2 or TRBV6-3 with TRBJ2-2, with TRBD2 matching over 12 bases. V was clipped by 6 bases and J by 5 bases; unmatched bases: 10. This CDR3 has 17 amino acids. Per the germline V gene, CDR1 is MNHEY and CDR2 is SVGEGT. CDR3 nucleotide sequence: TGTGCCAGCAGGCGCAGACTAGCGGGAGAAGATACCGGGGAGCTGTTTTTT. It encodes CASRRRLAGEDTGELFF.

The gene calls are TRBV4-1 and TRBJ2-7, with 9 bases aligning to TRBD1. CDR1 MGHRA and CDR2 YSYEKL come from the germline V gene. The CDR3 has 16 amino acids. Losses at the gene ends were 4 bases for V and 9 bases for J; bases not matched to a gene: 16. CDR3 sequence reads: CASSPSGTGSSRGQYF. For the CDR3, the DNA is TGCGCCAGCAGCCCCTCCGGGACAGGGTCTTCTCGAGGGCAGTACTTC.

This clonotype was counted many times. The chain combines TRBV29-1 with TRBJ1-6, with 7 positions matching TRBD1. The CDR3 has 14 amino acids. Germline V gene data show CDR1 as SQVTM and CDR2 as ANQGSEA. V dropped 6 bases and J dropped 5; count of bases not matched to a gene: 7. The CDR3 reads CSVAFGQDNSPLHF. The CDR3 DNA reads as TGCAGCGTGGCGTTCGGACAGGATAATTCACCCCTCCACTTT.

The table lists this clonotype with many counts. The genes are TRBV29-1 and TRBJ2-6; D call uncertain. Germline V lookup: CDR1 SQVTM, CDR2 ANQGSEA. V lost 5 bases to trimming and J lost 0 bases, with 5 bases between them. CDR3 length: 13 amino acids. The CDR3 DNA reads TGCAGCGTTCAGGTCTCTGGGGCCAACGTCCTGACTTTC. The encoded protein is CSVQVSGANVLTF.

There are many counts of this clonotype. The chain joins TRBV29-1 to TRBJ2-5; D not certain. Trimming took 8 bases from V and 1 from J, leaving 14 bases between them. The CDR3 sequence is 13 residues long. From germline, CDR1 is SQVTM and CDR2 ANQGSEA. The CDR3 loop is CSSTSTLQETQYF. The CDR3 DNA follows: TGCAGCTCAACCTCGACACTCCAAGAGACCCAGTACTTC.

Here the CDR3 reads CASSEGDGGYTF. The DNA of the CDR3 is TGTGCCAGCAGTGAAGGGGACGGAGGCTACACCTTC. The rearrangement joins TRBV28 to TRBJ1-2; TRBD1 is a possible D gene (5 bases). The ends were cut back, 5 bases at V and 8 bases at J, with 12 bases in the middle. Germline V lookup: CDR1 MDHEN, CDR2 SYDVKM. This CDR3 is built from 12 residues.